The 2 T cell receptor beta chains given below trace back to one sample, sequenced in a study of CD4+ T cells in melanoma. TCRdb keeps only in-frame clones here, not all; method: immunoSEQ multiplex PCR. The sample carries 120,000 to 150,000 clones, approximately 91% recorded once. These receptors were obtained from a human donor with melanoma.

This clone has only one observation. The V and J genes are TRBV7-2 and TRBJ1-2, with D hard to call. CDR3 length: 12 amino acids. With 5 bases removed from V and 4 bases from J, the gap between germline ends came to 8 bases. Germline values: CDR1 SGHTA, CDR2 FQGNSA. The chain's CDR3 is CASSPNTYGYTF. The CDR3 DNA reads TGTGCCAGCAGCCCCAATACCTATGGCTACACCTTC.

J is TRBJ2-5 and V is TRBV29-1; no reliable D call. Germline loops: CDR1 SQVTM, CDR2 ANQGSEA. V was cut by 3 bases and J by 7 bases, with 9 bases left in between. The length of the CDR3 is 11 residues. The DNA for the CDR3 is TGCAGCGTTGACATAGCTAGGACCCAGTACTTC. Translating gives CSVDIARTQYF.